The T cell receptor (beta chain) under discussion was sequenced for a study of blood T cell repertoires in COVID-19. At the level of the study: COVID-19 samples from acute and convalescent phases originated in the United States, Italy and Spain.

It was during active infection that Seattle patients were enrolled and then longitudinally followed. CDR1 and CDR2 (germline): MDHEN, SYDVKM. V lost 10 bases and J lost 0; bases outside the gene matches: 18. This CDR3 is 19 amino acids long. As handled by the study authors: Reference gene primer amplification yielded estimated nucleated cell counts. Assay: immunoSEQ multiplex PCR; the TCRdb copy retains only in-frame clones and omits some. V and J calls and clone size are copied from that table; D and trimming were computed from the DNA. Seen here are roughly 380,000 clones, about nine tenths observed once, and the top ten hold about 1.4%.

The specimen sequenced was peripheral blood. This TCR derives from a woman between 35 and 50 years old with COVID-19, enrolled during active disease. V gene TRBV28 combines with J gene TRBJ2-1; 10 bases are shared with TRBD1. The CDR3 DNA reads TGTGCCATCATGGGGACAGGGGATAGTGGAGTCGTCTCCTACAATGAGCAGTTCTTC. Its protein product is CAIMGTGDSGVVSYNEQFF.